This T cell receptor (beta chain) was retrieved from a study of blood T cell repertoires in COVID-19. Whole-study context: Some COVID-19 samples were acute and others convalescent; all came from the United States, Italy and Spain. T cells, B-cell-depleted T cells, or PBMCs supplied cDNA or gDNA.

Germline V gene lookup returns CDR1 MNHNY and CDR2 SVGAGI (reference sequence). Trimming removed 2 bases at V and 9 bases at J, with 11 bases between. There are 13 residues in the CDR3. Authors' data handling: Amplification of reference gene primers was used by the study to estimate nucleated cell counts. Here immunoSEQ multiplex PCR was the method, and the copy in TCRdb shows in-frame clones only, minus some. V, J and clone size were drawn from that table, and D and trimming were deduced from the DNA. The top ten clones hold about 2.5% of a sample with around 130,000 clones, roughly 90% of them seen once.

The genes are TRBV6-6 and TRBJ2-1, with D maybe TRBD2 (7 bases). Sequenced sample: peripheral blood. The receptor's source is a human donor with COVID-19, enrolled during active disease. The donor label of this sample is uncertain. The CDR3: CASSYGRGGEQFF. The CDR3 DNA reads TGTGCCAGCAGTTACGGGAGGGGGGGTGAGCAGTTCTTC.